Below, 25 T cell receptor beta chains from the same sample are listed, as sequenced in a study of response to subunit inactivated influenza vaccine. TCRdb ran MiXCR on the RT-PCR reads and lists one entry per CDR3 protein. This sample has some 500,000 distinct CDR3 sequences; over 10% occur once, and the top ten carry 10% to 15%. Sequenced material: PBMCs from blood, taken roughly 48 days after vaccination. Receptors originate from a man between 45 and 60 years old who received an inactivated influenza vaccine.

The gene calls are TRBV21-1 and TRBJ2-7; the table assigns TRBD2, which was not confirmed against the DNA. TRBV21-1 is a documented pseudogene. The length of the CDR3 is 18 residues. CDR3 region: CATWQEGATSGGPYEQYF. CDR3 bases: TGTGCCACGTGGCAGGAAGGGGCCACTAGCGGGGGGCCCTACGAGCAGTACTTC.

This clonotype was seen repeatedly, ten times or more. V usage is TRBV20-1 and J usage is TRBJ1-2; D is ambiguous. CDR1 and CDR2 from the germline V gene are DFQATT and SNEGSKA (reference sequence). Trimming stripped 7 bases from V and 8 bases from J, with 17 bases between. The CDR3 totals 12 residues. The CDR3 DNA reads as TGCAGTGTTCGGGGAGTCTGGGGAGGCTACACCTTC. Translating it yields CSVRGVWGGYTF.

V usage is TRBV12-3 or TRBV12-4 and J usage is TRBJ2-2, with D possibly TRBD1 on 5 matching bases. The length of the CDR3 is 14 residues. V was pared by 5 bases and J by 4 bases, with 11 bases between. Written as DNA, the CDR3 is TGTGCCAGCAGTAAGGGGCCGGGCACCGGGGAGCTGTTTTTT. Encoded protein: CASSKGPGTGELFF.

The chain joins TRBV7-2 to TRBJ2-1; the match to TRBD2 covers 10 bases. This CDR3 is built from 15 residues. The V gene end was trimmed by 1 base and the J gene end by 8 bases; junction bases not matched to a gene: 5. CDR1 is SGHTA, CDR2 FQGNSA, per germline. The CDR3 DNA reads as TGTGCCAGCAGCTTAGAGCGGGGGGGCCCCCATGAGCAGTTCTTC. Protein: CASSLERGGPHEQFF.

This clonotype was seen at least ten times. This chain links TRBV10-3 with TRBJ2-4; possible D gene TRBD1, 6 bases. The CDR3 is made up of 13 amino acids. V shed 0 bases and J shed 10 bases, with 10 bases lying between them. Germline V gene lookup returns CDR1 ENHRY and CDR2 SYGVKD. The CDR3: CAISESGTWIQYF. The CDR3 bases are TGTGCCATCAGTGAGTCCGGGACATGGATTCAGTACTTC.

This rearrangement joins TRBV3-1 to TRBJ1-1, with 12 bases aligning to TRBD1. The CDR3 has 14 residues. The V and J ends lost 5 bases and 4 bases, in that order; junction bases with no gene match: 2. In germline, CDR1 is LGHDT, CDR2 YNNKEL (reference sequence). The CDR3 DNA reads TGTGCCAGCAGCGGGGGACAGGGGGCCACTGAAGCTTTCTTT. Its protein product is CASSGGQGATEAFF.

This clonotype was picked up a small number of times. The chain recombines TRBV28 with TRBJ2-3; D unresolved. CDR1 and CDR2 from the germline V gene are MDHEN and SYDVKM. V gave up 4 bases and J gave up 3 bases, with 11 bases separating them. CDR3 length: 14 residues. CDR3 nucleotides: TGTGCCAGCAGTTCGGTGGCAGGTACAGATACGCAGTATTTT. Translated, it gives CASSSVAGTDTQYF.

The rearrangement links TRBV7-8 to TRBJ2-3; possibly TRBD2 for D (6 bases). Per germline, CDR1 SGHVS and CDR2 FQNEAQ. This CDR3 spans 16 amino acids. The germline V and J ends were trimmed by 2 bases and 3 bases, with 15 bases remaining between them. CDR3 DNA: TGTGCCAGCAGCTTACGGGGAGGATCGGGGACAGATACGCAGTATTTT. Protein sequence: CASSLRGGSGTDTQYF. Complete variable domain (other parts from reference TRBV7-8 and TRBJ2-3): GAGVSQSPRYKVAKRGQDVALRCDPISGHVSLFWYQQALGQGPEFLTYFQNEAQLDKSGLPSDRFFAERPEGSVSTLKIQRTQQEDSAVYLCASSLRGGSGTDTQYFGPGTRLTVL.

The chain combines TRBV5-1 with TRBJ1-5; no clear D gene. The germline V gene encodes CDR1 SGHRS and CDR2 YFSETQ. Trimming removed 6 bases at V and 4 bases at J, with 11 bases between. The CDR3 runs to 13 residues. CDR3: CASTEGGNQPQHF. CDR3 bases: TGCGCCAGCACCGAGGGAGGGAATCAGCCCCAGCATTTT.

The chain combines TRBV5-1 with TRBJ2-4; D call uncertain. Germline V gene data show CDR1 as SGHRS and CDR2 as YFSETQ. The CDR3 contains 16 residues. The V gene lost 0 bases and the J gene lost 1 base, with 11 bases spanning the gap. The CDR3 DNA follows: TGCGCCAGCAGCTTGGCCGGCCAGTCGGCCAAAAACATTCAGTACTTC. It encodes CASSLAGQSAKNIQYF.

The sample holds many counts of this clonotype. The chain is built from TRBV12-3 or TRBV12-4 and TRBJ1-2; no definite D call. This CDR3 spans 11 amino acids. Trimming cost V 1 base and J 7 bases, with 4 bases left between them. The CDR3 spells CASSLGGGYTF. For the CDR3, the DNA is TGTGCCAGCAGTTTAGGCGGTGGCTACACCTTC.

The V and J genes are TRBV20-1 and TRBJ2-7, with D possibly called TRBD1 or TRBD2 (5 bases each). The V end lost 4 bases, the J end lost 2 bases, and 18 bases lay between the germline ends. The CDR3 has 15 amino acids. Per the germline V gene, CDR1 is DFQATT and CDR2 is SNEGSKA (reference sequence). CDR3 loop: CSAKPLRGDTYEQYF. The CDR3 nucleotides are TGCAGTGCTAAGCCCCTGCGAGGGGATACCTACGAGCAGTACTTC.

This clonotype was counted between two and nine times. This sequence joins TRBV20-1 and TRBJ2-7; D not certain. V was trimmed by 0 bases and J by 3 bases, leaving 9 bases between them. This CDR3 is 13 amino acids long. Germline lookup yields CDR1 DFQATT and CDR2 SNEGSKA (reference sequence). The CDR3 is CSAREDWIYEQYF. The CDR3 DNA sequence: TGCAGTGCTAGAGAAGACTGGATCTACGAGCAGTACTTC.

The chain joins TRBV4-1 to TRBJ1-6; the match to TRBD1 covers 7 bases. The germline gives CDR1 MGHRA, CDR2 YSYEKL. The V segment lost 4 bases and the J segment 7 bases; nucleotides outside the gene matches: 4. The CDR3 runs to 14 residues. The CDR3 nucleotides read TGCGCCAGCAGCCCCGACAGGGCCAATTCACCCCTCCACTTT. Translating it yields CASSPDRANSPLHF.

In its sample, this clonotype was seen many times. The rearrangement uses TRBV4-2 and TRBJ2-2, with a possible D match to TRBD2 (6 bases). The CDR3 runs 18 residues. Germline loops: CDR1 LGHNA, CDR2 YNFKEQ. V lost 1 base, J lost 4 bases, and 19 bases lay in between. The CDR3 DNA sequence: TGTGCCAGCAGCCAAGTAGGAGTCGGGACTCGGGGCACCGGGGAGCTGTTTTTT. Protein product: CASSQVGVGTRGTGELFF.

This clonotype was counted at least ten times. V is TRBV2 and J is TRBJ2-7; TRBD2 matches at 10 bases. Germline V gives CDR1 SNHLY, CDR2 FYNNEI. J was trimmed by 1 base and V by 2 bases; bases with no gene match: 2. This CDR3 has 15 amino acids. The CDR3 bases are TGTGCCAGCAGTGAACTAGCGGGAGTATCCTACGAGCAGTACTTC. Translating gives CASSELAGVSYEQYF.

This clonotype has just a few counts. The chain uses TRBV5-1 and TRBJ2-3; 8 bases are shared with TRBD1. This CDR3 has 19 residues. V shed 0 bases and J 2 bases; nucleotides not matched to a gene: 14. The V gene's germline CDR1 is SGHRS and CDR2 YFSETQ. CDR3 amino acids: CASSLAPNPGQVNTDTQYF. The CDR3 DNA sequence: TGCGCCAGCAGCTTGGCCCCTAATCCGGGACAGGTTAACACAGATACGCAGTATTTT.

This chain joins TRBV7-6 and TRBJ2-7; 7 bases align to TRBD2. The CDR3 sequence is 15 residues long. After removal of 5 bases from V and 3 bases from J, the junction contained 10 bases not matched to a gene. Looked up from germline, CDR1 is SGHVS and CDR2 is FNYEAQ. The CDR3 DNA sequence: TGTGCCAGCAGCGAGTCGGCGGGGGAGGTCTACGAGCAGTACTTC. It is translated as CASSESAGEVYEQYF.

Ten or more counts support this clonotype. The chain is built from TRBV29-1 and TRBJ2-1, with 12 bases matching TRBD2. V was pared by 7 bases and J by 5 bases, with 3 bases of the junction left unmatched. This CDR3 is 13 amino acids long. Germline V gives CDR1 SQVTM, CDR2 ANQGSEA. CDR3: CSARLAGDNEQFF. The CDR3 bases are TGCAGCGCCCGACTAGCGGGAGACAATGAGCAGTTCTTC.

This chain joins TRBV28 and TRBJ2-2, with 11 bases aligning to TRBD1. The CDR3 loop spans 16 amino acids. The germline CDR1 and CDR2 sequences are MDHEN and SYDVKM. Trimming removed 8 bases from V and 3 bases from J; junction bases left unmatched: 8. CDR3 DNA: TGTGCCAGCGTCCATGGGGACAGGGGGGACACCGGGGAGCTGTTTTTT. Amino acid sequence: CASVHGDRGDTGELFF. The variable domain in full, completed from reference TRBV28 and TRBJ2-2, reads DVKVTQSSRYLVKRTGEKVFLECVQDMDHENMFWYRQDPGLGLRLIYFSYDVKMKEKGDIPEGYSVSREKKERFSLILESASTNQTSMYLCASVHGDRGDTGELFFGEGSRLTVL.

This clonotype was seen a handful of times. V is TRBV28 and J is TRBJ1-1; 7 bases are shared with TRBD1. The CDR3 totals 13 residues. From germline, CDR1 is MDHEN and CDR2 SYDVKM. The V and J ends lost 5 bases and 7 bases, in that order; junction bases with no gene match: 7. CDR3 DNA: TGTGCCAGCAGTAAACCCGGGACAGTTGAAGCTTTCTTT. This sequence encodes CASSKPGTVEAFF.

The chain joins TRBV5-1 to TRBJ1-6; maybe TRBD1 (6 bases). The CDR3 has 16 residues. Germline loops: CDR1 SGHRS, CDR2 YFSETQ. Trimming removed 1 base from V and 6 bases from J, with 14 bases in between. CDR3 loop: CASSLSLGAGNSPLHF. CDR3 nucleotide sequence: TGCGCCAGCAGCTTGAGTCTGGGGGCAGGTAATTCACCCCTCCACTTT.

V and J are TRBV30 and TRBJ2-2; D gene unclear. CDR1 and CDR2 from the germline V gene are GTSNPN and SVGIG (reference sequence). This CDR3 spans 13 amino acids. Deletions cut 4 bases from V and 1 base from J, with 7 bases between. DNA of the CDR3: TGTGCCTGGATACAGTGGAACACCGGGGAGCTGTTTTTT. It yields the protein CAWIQWNTGELFF. Full variable domain (outside the CDR3, taken from reference TRBV30 and TRBJ2-2): SQTIHQWPATLVQPVGSPLSLECTVEGTSNPNLYWYRQAAGRGLQLLFYSVGIGQISSEVPQNLSASRPQDRQFILSSKKLLLSDSGFYLCAWIQWNTGELFFGEGSRLTVL.

The chain links TRBV10-3 to TRBJ2-7; 10 nucleotides align to TRBD1. The CDR3 runs 14 residues. The V gene end was trimmed by 4 bases and the J gene end by 4 bases; junction bases not matched to a gene: 4. Germline CDR1 and CDR2: ENHRY and SYGVKD. CDR3 DNA sequence: TGTGCCATCAGTGGGGACAGGGGAGGGTACGAGCAGTACTTC. Translated: CAISGDRGGYEQYF.

This clonotype was seen a handful of times. The genes are TRBV5-8 and TRBJ1-1; perhaps TRBD1 as D (5 bases). Trimming pared 1 base from V and 3 bases from J, leaving 13 bases between. CDR1 and CDR2 from the germline V gene are SGHTS and YDEGEE. The CDR3 totals 15 residues. Written as DNA, the CDR3 is TGTGCCAGCAGCTTGTGGATTGGGGGGGACACTGAAGCTTTCTTT. Protein sequence: CASSLWIGGDTEAFF. Using reference TRBV5-8 and TRBJ1-1 for the parts outside the CDR3, the full variable domain is EAGVTQSPTHLIKTRGQQATLRCSPISGHTSVYWYQQALGLGLQFLLWYDEGEERNRGNFPPRFSGRQFPNYSSELNVNALELEDSALYLCASSLWIGGDTEAFFGQGTRLTVV.